This paragraph covers one T cell receptor (beta chain) sequence. Its specificity is unknown. The entry originates in a study of T cell responses to AZD1222 COVID-19 vaccine. Study-wide background: Pooled in the analysis were second doses at about 4 or about 12 weeks.

Study-wide points: The donors showed a predominance of white British ancestry and of females, with possible underestimation of clonal diversity.

Here immunoSEQ multiplex PCR was the method, and the copy in TCRdb shows in-frame clones only, minus some. The sample has around 88,000 clones; around 90% are singletons. V was cut by 3 bases and J by 8 bases, with 11 bases left in between. The CDR3 is 13 amino acids. CDR1 is MDHEN, CDR2 SYDVKM, per germline. This clonotype was obtained from an adult in good health. This chain links TRBV28 with TRBJ2-1; the D is unclear. The material sequenced was peripheral blood, taken on day 0 of AZD1222 vaccination. The CDR3 DNA sequence: TGTGCCAGCAGTTTCCCCGAGTTGGATGAGCAGTTCTTC. This gives the protein CASSFPELDEQFF.